Reported below is one T cell receptor beta chain. What it binds is unknown. The record originates from a study of T cell clones after liver transplantation. At the level of the study: TCRbeta sequencing after a pre-transplant mixed lymphocyte reaction identified graft-donor-reactive clones, later tracked in post-transplant blood. Tolerance: complete withdrawal held at least one year, liver enzymes staying within twice normal.

J was trimmed by 4 bases and V by 8 bases; bases with no gene match: 7. The CDR3 totals 14 residues. CDR1 and CDR2 (germline): SNHLY, FYNNEI. The data were produced by immunoSEQ multiplex PCR, yet TCRdb's version contains in-frame clones alone and is incomplete. The sample shows 95,000 to 110,000 clones, 75% to 90% of them seen only once. Broader study findings: Rather than being deleted, graft donor-reactive T cells may have moved into the graft. A significant post-transplant drop in circulating graft-donor-reactive CD4 TCRbeta sequences occurred in most of the 8 subjects.

The source of this sequence is a human donor who received a liver transplant. The gene calls are TRBV2 and TRBJ2-3, with 9 positions matching TRBD1. The sample in question was CD4+ T cells from blood, obtained before liver transplant. This CDR3 reads CASHLDRGADTQYF. The CDR3 nucleotides read TGTGCCAGCCACCTGGACAGGGGTGCAGATACGCAGTATTTT.